Judged by abundance, the clone carrying this TCR beta chain is medium-sized. Germline CDR1 and CDR2: SGHRS and YFSETQ. The germline V and J ends were trimmed by 4 bases and 4 bases, with 17 bases remaining between them. This CDR3 is built from 15 residues. Donors were grouped by their self-reported clinical history. Original handling: Using reference gene primer amplification, nucleated cell counts were estimated. The data were produced by immunoSEQ multiplex PCR, yet TCRdb's version contains in-frame clones alone and is incomplete. The V and J calls and clone size are taken from that table; D and trimming were inferred from the DNA. The sample lists some 150,000 clones; 84% were seen once. This specimen comes from a study of blood T cell repertoires in COVID-19. Looking at the study overall: Sample material is recorded as cDNA or gDNA derived from T cells, B-cell-depleted T cells, or PBMCs.

This clonotype was sampled from a woman aged 45-65 years who had been exposed to COVID-19. Sequenced sample: PBMCs or T cells enriched from blood (not recorded which). V is TRBV5-1 and J is TRBJ1-2, with TRBD1 as a possible D gene (6 bases). The CDR3 loop reads CASSTTGGSSYGYTF. CDR3 in DNA: TGCGCCAGCAGCACGACAGGAGGCTCTAGCTATGGCTACACCTTC.